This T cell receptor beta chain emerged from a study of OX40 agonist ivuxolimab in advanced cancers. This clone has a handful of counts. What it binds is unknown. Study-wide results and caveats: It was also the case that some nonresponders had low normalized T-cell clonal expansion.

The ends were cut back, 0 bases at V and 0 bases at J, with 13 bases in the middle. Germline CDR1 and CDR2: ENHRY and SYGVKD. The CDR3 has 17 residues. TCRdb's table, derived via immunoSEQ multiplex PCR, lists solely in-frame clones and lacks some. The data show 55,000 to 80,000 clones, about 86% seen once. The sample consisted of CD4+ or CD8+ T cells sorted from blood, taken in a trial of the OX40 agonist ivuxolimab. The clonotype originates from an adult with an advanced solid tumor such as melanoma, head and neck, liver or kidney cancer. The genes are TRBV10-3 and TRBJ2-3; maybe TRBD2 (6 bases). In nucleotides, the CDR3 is TGTGCCATCAGTGAGTCAGTCTCTAGCGCTAGCACAGATACGCAGTATTTT. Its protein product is CAISESVSSASTDTQYF.